This T cell receptor (beta chain) was documented in a study of cytomegalovirus exposure and HLA in healthy donors. Concerning this clone itself: Antigen specificity is unknown.

This PCR relied on a set of 60 Vbeta primers and 13 Jbeta primers. Profiling relied on immunoSEQ multiplex PCR, and the TCRdb table lists in-frame clones only, not all of them. The sample has roughly 150,000 clones, 85% seen once; the top ten hold about 2.7%. General study results and limits: Cytomegalovirus-associated status was assigned to some 180 TCR beta chains.

The V and J ends lost 3 bases and 9 bases respectively, with 12 bases between them. The germline gives CDR1 LNHDA, CDR2 SQIVND (reference sequence). CDR3 length: 13 amino acids. The sequenced sample was PBMCs. The TCR was taken from a man under 40 in good health and CMV-seropositive. This chain uses TRBV19 with TRBJ1-5, with D possibly matching TRBD1 (5 bases). The CDR3 reads CASSMGQGWPQHF. DNA of the CDR3: TGTGCCAGTAGTATGGGGCAAGGTTGGCCCCAGCATTTT.